The sequence of this T cell receptor beta chain was determined in a study of blood T cell repertoires in COVID-19. Study in general: Researchers got acute and convalescent COVID-19 samples from the United States, Italy and Spain. PBMCs, B-cell-depleted T cells, or T cells were the source of the cDNA or gDNA that made up the material.

This clone has more than one count but fewer than ten. Per the authors' pipeline: Counts of nucleated cells, estimated from reference gene primer amplification, were obtained. Sequenced by immunoSEQ multiplex PCR; TCRdb stores in-frame clones only, minus some. That table gives V, J and clone size, and the DNA gave D and trimming. Among some 83,000 clones listed, roughly 84% were seen once. V lost 4 bases, J lost 0 bases, and 7 bases stayed unmatched. The CDR3 is 16 residues long. Germline assignment: CDR1 SGDLS and CDR2 YYNGEE. The sequencing input was peripheral blood. The receptor was derived from a man over 45 with acute or convalescent COVID-19. This sequence joins TRBV9 and TRBJ1-3; 7 positions agree with TRBD1. The CDR3 loop is CASSPRQGHSGNTIYF. The CDR3 nucleotides are TGTGCCAGCAGCCCACGACAGGGACACTCTGGAAACACCATATATTTT. Based on the CDR3 plus reference TRBV9 and TRBJ1-3, the full variable domain is DSGVTQTPKHLITATGQRVTLRCSPRSGDLSVYWYQQSLDQGLQFLIQYYNGEERAKGNILERFSAQQFPDLHSELNLSSLELGDSALYFCASSPRQGHSGNTIYFGEGSWLTVV.